The 32 T cell receptor beta chains in this list originate from one sample, sequenced in a study of identical twins. Each CDR3 protein gets one entry after TCRdb re-called the 5' RACE reads with MiXCR. The data hold fewer than 250,000 distinct CDR3 sequences, with around 9.6% observed a single time. The sequenced sample consisted of memory (CD45RO+) T cells sorted from blood. The receptors come from a woman aged 18-29 years in good health.

This clonotype has ten or more counts. The rearrangement links TRBV20-1 to TRBJ2-5; D gene ambiguous. The CDR3 length is 14 residues. Germline V gene data show CDR1 as DFQATT and CDR2 as SNEGSKA (reference sequence). V was trimmed by 0 bases and J by 3 bases, leaving 11 bases between them. The CDR3 reads CSARDPKEKETQYF. The CDR3, as DNA: TGCAGTGCTAGAGATCCCAAGGAGAAAGAGACCCAGTACTTC.

This chain links TRBV5-1 with TRBJ2-3; D unclear. This CDR3 contains 14 residues. V dropped 0 bases and J dropped 2 bases, with 7 bases sitting between them. Germline V gene sequence: CDR1 SGHRS, CDR2 YFSETQ. In DNA, the CDR3 is TGCGCCAGCAGCTTGGTTGACAACACAGATACGCAGTATTTT. Amino acids: CASSLVDNTDTQYF.

This clonotype appeared a few times. The chain carries TRBV3-1 and TRBJ2-3; D perhaps matches TRBD1 (6 bases). The CDR3 contains 14 residues. V lost 6 bases and J lost 2, with 12 bases in between. CDR1 and CDR2 (germline): LGHDT, YNNKEL (reference sequence). CDR3 sequence reads: CASSSTGITDTQYF. Here the CDR3 DNA reads TGTGCCAGCAGTTCGACAGGTATCACAGATACGCAGTATTTT.

This clonotype was observed a handful of times. The V gene is TRBV12-3 or TRBV12-4, the J gene TRBJ2-7; 7 positions match TRBD1. V lost 5 bases, J lost 9 bases, and 4 bases stayed unmatched. The CDR3 loop spans 11 amino acids. In DNA, the CDR3 is TGTGCCAGCAGTAGACAGGGTGGGCAGTACTTC. This translates into CASSRQGGQYF.

The chain recombines TRBV7-2 with TRBJ2-5, with 8 bases identical to TRBD1. This CDR3 region has 16 residues. Per germline, CDR1 SGHTA and CDR2 FQGNSA. The trim removed 5 bases at V and 2 bases at J, leaving 10 bases unmatched. CDR3 nucleotide sequence: TGTGCCAGCAGCACGCAGGGGGCGGGTACACAAGAGACCCAGTACTTC. It translates to CASSTQGAGTQETQYF.

V gene TRBV7-6 combines with J gene TRBJ2-3; TRBD2 aligns across 10 bases. The CDR3 has 16 residues. The germline CDR1 and CDR2 sequences are SGHVS and FNYEAQ. J lost 3 bases, V lost 3 bases, and 6 bases had no gene match. In nucleotides, the CDR3 is TGTGCCAGCAGCTTTATCAGCGGGGGGGTGACAGATACGCAGTATTTT. Translating gives CASSFISGGVTDTQYF.

This clonotype was found many times. DNA of the CDR3: TGTGCCAGCAGCCCCGGACAGGGGAGGTTGGAGGGTGAAAAACTGTTTTTT. Residues: CASSPGQGRLEGEKLFF. V and J are TRBV7-2 and TRBJ1-4; 9 bases are a match to TRBD1. J gave up 7 bases and V 5 bases, and 14 bases lay outside the gene matches. Germline loops: CDR1 SGHTA, CDR2 FQGNSA. The CDR3 has 17 amino acids.

V usage is TRBV19 and J usage is TRBJ1-4; D unclear. The germline V gene encodes CDR1 LNHDA and CDR2 SQIVND (reference sequence). The CDR3 sequence is 15 residues long. The V and J ends lost 1 base and 0 bases respectively, with 6 bases between them. The CDR3 DNA follows: TGTGCCAGTAGTATAGGCACAGCAACTAATGAAAAACTGTTTTTT. Translation gives CASSIGTATNEKLFF.

In the case of this clonotype: Its ends do not fully match the called genes, so a read error is possible. This chain uses TRBV29-1 with TRBJ2-7, with 7 bases aligning to TRBD2. The CDR3 is 9 residues long. Germline CDR1 is SQVTM and CDR2 is ANQGSEA. This CDR3 is CSVDLPGGF. CDR3 coding DNA: TGCAGCGTTGATTTGCCGGGGGGCTTC.

This clonotype was observed a few times. The junction does not match germline at one end; this may be a read error. J is TRBJ2-5 and V is TRBV7-7; TRBD2 matches at 9 bases. Germline V gene data show CDR1 as SSHAT and CDR2 as FNYEAQ (reference sequence). CDR3 size: 15 residues. The CDR3: CASSPGTSYQETQYF. The CDR3 DNA reads TGTGCTAGCAGCCCAGGGACTAGCTATCAAGAGACCCAGTACTTC.

V is TRBV20-1 and J is TRBJ1-2, with TRBD1 identical over 7 bases. This CDR3 contains 13 residues. With V trimmed by 6 bases and J by 7 bases, 11 bases remained unmatched. CDR1 is DFQATT, CDR2 SNEGSKA, per germline (reference sequence). The CDR3 here is CSATTGVPGGYTF. The DNA of the CDR3 is TGCAGTGCCACTACAGGGGTACCGGGTGGCTACACCTTC.

The chain couples TRBV5-4 to TRBJ1-6, with a tentative D call TRBD1 (5 bases). V was clipped by 4 bases and J by 10 bases, with 18 bases between them. CDR1 SGHNT and CDR2 YYREEE come from the germline V gene (reference sequence). There are 15 residues in the CDR3. The CDR3 spells CASSTDSGLVSPLHF. The CDR3 DNA sequence: TGTGCCAGCAGCACCGACTCAGGGTTGGTGTCACCCCTCCACTTT.

This clonotype was observed many times. The chain uses TRBV12-3 or TRBV12-4 and TRBJ1-2; D possibly corresponds to TRBD1 (5 bases). V shed 5 bases and J shed 6 bases, with 7 bases lying between them. The CDR3 has 11 residues. The CDR3 spells CASSPGNGYTF. For the CDR3, the DNA is TGTGCCAGCAGTCCAGGGAATGGCTACACCTTC.

This clonotype turned up a few times. The gene calls are TRBV6-5 and TRBJ2-7, with TRBD2 matching over 15 bases. The trim removed 0 bases at V and 2 bases at J, leaving 8 bases unmatched. From germline, CDR1 is MNHEY and CDR2 SVGAGI. The CDR3 is made up of 19 amino acids. CDR3 loop: CASSYSGLAGGRLTYEQYF. The CDR3, as DNA: TGTGCCAGCAGTTACTCGGGACTAGCGGGGGGTCGTCTTACCTACGAGCAGTACTTC.

There are many counts of this clonotype. CDR3 nucleotide sequence: TGTGCCAGCAGAACTGACAGGGTTGGGGAAAAACTGTTTTTT. This gives the protein CASRTDRVGEKLFF. This chain connects TRBV12-3 or TRBV12-4 to TRBJ1-4, with 7 bases matching TRBD1. The CDR3 runs 14 residues. J was trimmed by 8 bases and V by 6 bases; bases with no gene match: 9.

This clonotype was counted only a few times. The V and J genes are TRBV2 and TRBJ1-1; 8 bases agree with TRBD1. V dropped 7 bases and J dropped 3; count of bases not matched to a gene: 7. Per the germline V gene, CDR1 is SNHLY and CDR2 is FYNNEI. CDR3 size: 14 residues. CDR3 in amino acids: CASIRGREYTEAFF. The CDR3 nucleotides are TGTGCCAGCATCAGGGGGCGAGAGTACACTGAAGCTTTCTTT.

In this sample, this clonotype turned up a few times. The CDR3 region has the DNA TGTGCCAGCAGGAAAGGACCGTTACCCCCCTACGAGCAGTACTTC. It codes for CASRKGPLPPYEQYF. The rearrangement uses TRBV27 and TRBJ2-7; D remains unclear. V was trimmed by 6 bases and J by 2 bases, leaving 17 bases between them. This CDR3 is built from 15 residues. Germline values: CDR1 MNHEY, CDR2 SMNVEV (reference sequence).

This clonotype was seen a few times. This chain connects TRBV7-2 to TRBJ2-1; D gene unclear. V was trimmed by 0 bases and J by 4 bases, leaving 7 bases between them. Germline CDR1 reads SGHTA; CDR2 reads FQGNSA. This CDR3 has 14 amino acids. This CDR3 is CASSLALQYNEQFF. CDR3 bases: TGTGCCAGCAGCTTAGCGCTACAGTACAATGAGCAGTTCTTC. Combining the CDR3 with reference TRBV7-2 and TRBJ2-1 gives the whole variable domain GAGVSQSPSNKVTEKGKDVELRCDPISGHTALYWYRQSLGQGLEFLIYFQGNSAPDKSGLPSDRFSAERTGGSVSTLTIQRTQQEDSAVYLCASSLALQYNEQFFGPGTRLTVL.

The chain combines TRBV12-3 or TRBV12-4 with TRBJ1-2; D might be TRBD1 (6 bases). The CDR3 loop spans 13 amino acids. Trimming took off 8 bases at V and 5 bases at J, with 15 bases between the two ends. The CDR3 DNA follows: TGTGCCAGCGTCCTGGGGCAGGGGTATGGCTACACCTTC. Protein: CASVLGQGYGYTF.

This clonotype was counted at least ten times. The V and J genes are TRBV4-3 and TRBJ2-7; weak D call: TRBD1 (5 bases). Trimming took off 0 bases at V and 7 bases at J, with 13 bases between the two ends. The CDR3 length is 14 residues. CDR1 and CDR2 (germline): LGHNA, YSLEER. CDR3 coding DNA: TGCGCCAGCAGCCAAGAAACCAGGGCGAGGGAGCAGTACTTC. Translation gives CASSQETRAREQYF.

The genes are TRBV18 and TRBJ2-1; TRBD2 matches 14 bases. The CDR3 is made up of 16 amino acids. Germline lookup yields CDR1 KGHSH and CDR2 LQKENI. With V trimmed by 3 bases and J by 13 bases, 11 bases remained unmatched. CDR3 sequence reads: CASSPPGLAGAVGQFF. The CDR3, as DNA: TGTGCCAGCTCACCCCCGGGACTAGCGGGAGCGGTGGGCCAGTTCTTC.

J is TRBJ2-3 and V is TRBV6-5; unclear D gene. Trimming took 2 bases from V and 4 from J, leaving 13 bases between them. Germline V CDR1 and CDR2: MNHEY, SVGAGI. The CDR3 is 15 amino acids. CDR3 protein: CASSYRSWPSDTQYF. The CDR3 nucleotides read TGTGCCAGCAGTTACCGTTCTTGGCCTTCAGATACGCAGTATTTT.

This clonotype was detected a few times. The rearrangement links TRBV11-2 to TRBJ2-3; TRBD2 aligns across 10 bases. Germline lookup yields CDR1 SGHAT and CDR2 FQNNGV. The CDR3 runs to 20 residues. Trimming at V came to 2 bases and at J to 0 bases, leaving 14 bases not matched to a gene. CDR3 coding DNA: TGTGCCAGCAGCTTACCCGGACTAGCGGTAGGGGCTCCTAGCACAGATACGCAGTATTTT. Its protein product is CASSLPGLAVGAPSTDTQYF.

The chain combines TRBV10-3 with TRBJ1-4; D not resolved. Trimming removed 0 bases from V and 5 bases from J, with 10 bases in between. CDR3 size: 15 residues. Germline V gives CDR1 ENHRY, CDR2 SYGVKD. CDR3 coding DNA: TGTGCCATCAGTGAGTCGCTCCTGATGAATGAAAAACTGTTTTTT. Protein: CAISESLLMNEKLFF.

At least ten counts were recorded for this clonotype. V is TRBV12-3 or TRBV12-4 and J is TRBJ2-1; 9 nucleotides match TRBD2. The CDR3 consists of 16 residues. V was pared by 5 bases and J by 7 bases, with 12 bases of the junction left unmatched. DNA of the CDR3: TGTGCCAGCAGTCCGTATGGGTCTAGCGGGAAGAATGAGCAGTTCTTC. It specifies CASSPYGSSGKNEQFF.

This clonotype was seen a few times. The chain combines TRBV20-1 with TRBJ2-1; D is unresolved. Germline lookup yields CDR1 DFQATT and CDR2 SNEGSKA (reference sequence). V lost 3 bases and J lost 0, with 12 bases in between. CDR3 size: 15 residues. This chain's CDR3 is CSASPRLSSYNEQFF. In DNA form, the CDR3 reads TGCAGTGCTAGTCCCCGGCTTAGCTCCTACAATGAGCAGTTCTTC.

The chain has TRBV7-9 and TRBJ2-5, with TRBD1 matching 7 bases. Germline assignment: CDR1 SEHNR and CDR2 FQNEAQ (reference sequence). The CDR3 runs 16 residues. The trim removed 4 bases at V and 2 bases at J, leaving 10 bases unmatched. This CDR3 is CASSSYYGQDQETQYF. Here the CDR3 DNA reads TGTGCCAGCAGCTCGTACTACGGACAGGATCAAGAGACCCAGTACTTC.

This clonotype was detected ten times or more. The chain joins TRBV4-1 to TRBJ2-2; D gene ambiguous. This CDR3 has 16 residues. Trimming removed 1 base from V and 1 base from J, with 10 bases in between. Germline V gives CDR1 MGHRA, CDR2 YSYEKL. CDR3 sequence (DNA): TGCGCCAGCAGCCAAGTCTTGGGCCTGAACACCGGGGAGCTGTTTTTT. Residues: CASSQVLGLNTGELFF.

The J gene is TRBJ2-7, the V gene TRBV12-3 or TRBV12-4; the D is unclear. The CDR3 has 13 residues. Trimming removed 2 bases at V and 4 bases at J, with 9 bases between. The CDR3 DNA sequence: TGTGCCAGCAGTTTAAGTCTTTTTTACGAGCAGTACTTC. Translating gives CASSLSLFYEQYF.

This rearrangement joins TRBV12-3 or TRBV12-4 to TRBJ1-5; D not resolved. Trimming left V 6 bases short and J 7 bases short, with 16 bases between. CDR3 length: 14 amino acids. In DNA, the CDR3 is TGTGCCAGCAGCTACCGGAAGGAGGGACAGCCCCAGCATTTT. It translates to CASSYRKEGQPQHF.

This clonotype was counted between two and nine times. This chain's CDR3 is CASSKGQGAKGANVLTF. The CDR3 DNA sequence: TGTGCCAGCAGCAAGGGACAGGGGGCGAAAGGGGCCAACGTCCTGACTTTC. V and J are TRBV3-1 and TRBJ2-6, with 12 bases that match TRBD1. The germline gives CDR1 LGHDT, CDR2 YNNKEL (reference sequence). With 5 bases clipped from V and 4 bases from J, the junction kept 6 bases outside the gene matches. This CDR3 has 17 residues.

This chain links TRBV6-4 with TRBJ1-5; D is ambiguous. The length of the CDR3 is 15 residues. CDR1 and CDR2 from the germline V gene are MRHNA and SNTAGT. V lost 2 bases and J lost 4, with 12 bases in between. The CDR3 loop is CASSDRAIPNQPQHF. CDR3 nucleotide sequence: TGTGCCAGCAGTGACCGGGCAATACCGAATCAGCCCCAGCATTTT.